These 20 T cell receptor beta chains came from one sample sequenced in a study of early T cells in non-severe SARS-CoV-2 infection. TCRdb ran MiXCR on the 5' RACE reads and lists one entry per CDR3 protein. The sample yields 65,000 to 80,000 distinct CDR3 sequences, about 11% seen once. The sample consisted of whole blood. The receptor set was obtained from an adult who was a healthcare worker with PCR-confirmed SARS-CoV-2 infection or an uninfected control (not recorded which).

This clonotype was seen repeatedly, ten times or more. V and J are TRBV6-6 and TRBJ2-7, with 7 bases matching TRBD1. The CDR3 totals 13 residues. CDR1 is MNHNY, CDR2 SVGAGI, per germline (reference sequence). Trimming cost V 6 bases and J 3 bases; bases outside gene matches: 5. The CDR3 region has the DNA TGTGCCAGCAGACAGGGGCTCCACTACGAGCAGTACTTC. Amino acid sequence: CASRQGLHYEQYF.

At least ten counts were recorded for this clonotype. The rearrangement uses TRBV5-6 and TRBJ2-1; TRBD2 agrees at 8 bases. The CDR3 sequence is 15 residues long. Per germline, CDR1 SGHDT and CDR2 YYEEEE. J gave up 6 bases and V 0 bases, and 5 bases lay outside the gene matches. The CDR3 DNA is TGTGCCAGCAGCTTGGCGGGACTAGTGAGCAATGAGCAGTTCTTC. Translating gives CASSLAGLVSNEQFF.

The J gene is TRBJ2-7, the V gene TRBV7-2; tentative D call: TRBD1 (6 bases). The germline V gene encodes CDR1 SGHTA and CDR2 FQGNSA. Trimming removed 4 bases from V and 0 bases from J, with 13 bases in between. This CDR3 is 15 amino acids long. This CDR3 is CASSWDISPSYEQYF. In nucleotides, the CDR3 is TGTGCCAGCAGCTGGGACATTTCCCCCTCCTACGAGCAGTACTTC.

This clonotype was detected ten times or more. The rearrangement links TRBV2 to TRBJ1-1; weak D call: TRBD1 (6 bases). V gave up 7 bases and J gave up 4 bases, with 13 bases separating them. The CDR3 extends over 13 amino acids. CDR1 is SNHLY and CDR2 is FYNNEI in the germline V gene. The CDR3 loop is CASTPGDGTEAFF. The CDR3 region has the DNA TGTGCCAGCACTCCAGGGGATGGCACTGAAGCTTTCTTT.

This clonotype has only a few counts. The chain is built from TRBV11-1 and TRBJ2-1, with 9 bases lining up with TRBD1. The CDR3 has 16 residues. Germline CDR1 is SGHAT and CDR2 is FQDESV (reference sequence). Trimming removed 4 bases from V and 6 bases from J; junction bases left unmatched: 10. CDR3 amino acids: CASSSAGTGKINEQFF. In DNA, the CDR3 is TGTGCCAGCAGCTCTGCCGGGACAGGGAAGATCAATGAGCAGTTCTTC.

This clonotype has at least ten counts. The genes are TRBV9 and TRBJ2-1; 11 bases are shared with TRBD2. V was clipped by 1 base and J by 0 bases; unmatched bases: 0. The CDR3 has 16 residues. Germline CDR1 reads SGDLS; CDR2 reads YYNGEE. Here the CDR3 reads CASSVLAGGSYNEQFF. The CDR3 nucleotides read TGTGCCAGCAGCGTACTAGCGGGGGGCTCCTACAATGAGCAGTTCTTC.

CDR3 sequence: CSDPPSPTGTQNIQYF. The CDR3 nucleotides read TGCAGTGACCCACCGTCGCCGACAGGGACTCAAAACATTCAGTACTTC. The chain carries TRBV20-1 and TRBJ2-4, with D possibly being TRBD1 (7 bases). The V gene lost 7 bases and the J gene lost 5 bases, with 24 bases spanning the gap. Germline CDR1 reads DFQATT; CDR2 reads SNEGSKA (reference sequence). This CDR3 spans 16 amino acids.

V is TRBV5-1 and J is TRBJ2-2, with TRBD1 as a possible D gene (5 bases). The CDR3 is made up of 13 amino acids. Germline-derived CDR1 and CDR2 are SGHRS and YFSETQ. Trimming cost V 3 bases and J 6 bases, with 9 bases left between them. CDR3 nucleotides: TGCGCCAGCAGCTCCAGGGAAGCCGGGGAGCTGTTTTTT. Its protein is CASSSREAGELFF.

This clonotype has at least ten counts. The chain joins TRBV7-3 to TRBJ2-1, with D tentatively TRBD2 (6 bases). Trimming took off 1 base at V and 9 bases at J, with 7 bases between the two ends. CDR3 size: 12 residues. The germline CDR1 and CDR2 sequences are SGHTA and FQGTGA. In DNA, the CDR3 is TGTGCCAGCAGCTTAATGGGGGGTGAGCAGTTCTTC. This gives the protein CASSLMGGEQFF. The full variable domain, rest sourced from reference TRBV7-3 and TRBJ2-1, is GAGVSQTPSNKVTEKGKYVELRCDPISGHTALYWYRQSLGQGPEFLIYFQGTGAADDSGLPNDRFFAVRPEGSVSTLKIQRTERGDSAVYLCASSLMGGEQFFGPGTRLTVL.

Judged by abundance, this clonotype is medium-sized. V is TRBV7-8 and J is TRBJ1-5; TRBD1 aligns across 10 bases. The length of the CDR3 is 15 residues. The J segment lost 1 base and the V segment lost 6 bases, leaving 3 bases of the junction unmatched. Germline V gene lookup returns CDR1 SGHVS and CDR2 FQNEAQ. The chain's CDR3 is CASRPDRGSNQPQHF. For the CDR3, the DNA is TGTGCCAGCAGACCGGACAGGGGGAGCAATCAGCCCCAGCATTTT.

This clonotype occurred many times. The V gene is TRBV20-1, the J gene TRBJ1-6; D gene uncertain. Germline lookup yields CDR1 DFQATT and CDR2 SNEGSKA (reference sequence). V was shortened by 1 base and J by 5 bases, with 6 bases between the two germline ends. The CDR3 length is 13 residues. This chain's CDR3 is CSARVGNNSPLHF. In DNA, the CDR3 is TGCAGTGCTAGAGTGGGGAATAATTCACCCCTCCACTTT.

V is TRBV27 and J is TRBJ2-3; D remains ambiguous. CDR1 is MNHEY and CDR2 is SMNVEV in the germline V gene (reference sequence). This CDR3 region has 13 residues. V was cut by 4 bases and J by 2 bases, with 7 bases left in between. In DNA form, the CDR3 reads TGTGCCAGCAGTTCGTATTACACAGATACGCAGTATTTT. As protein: CASSSYYTDTQYF.

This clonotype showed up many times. The CDR3 coding sequence is TGTGCCAGCTCACCGGGACAGGGAGGAAACACCATATATTTT. It encodes CASSPGQGGNTIYF. The J gene is TRBJ1-3, the V gene TRBV18; 9 bases are a match to TRBD1. J gave up 4 bases and V 3 bases, and 1 base lay outside the gene matches. This CDR3 region has 14 residues. CDR1 and CDR2 (germline): KGHSH, LQKENI.

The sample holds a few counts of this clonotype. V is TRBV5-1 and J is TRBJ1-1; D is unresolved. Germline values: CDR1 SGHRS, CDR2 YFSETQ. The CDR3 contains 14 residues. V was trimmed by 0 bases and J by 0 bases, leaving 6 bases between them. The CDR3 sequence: CASSLVQLNTEAFF. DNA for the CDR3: TGCGCCAGCAGCTTGGTACAGTTGAACACTGAAGCTTTCTTT.

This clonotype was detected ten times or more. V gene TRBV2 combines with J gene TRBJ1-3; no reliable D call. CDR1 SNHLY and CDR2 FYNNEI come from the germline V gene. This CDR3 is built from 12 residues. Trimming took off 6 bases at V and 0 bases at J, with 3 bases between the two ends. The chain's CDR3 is CASRLSGNTIYF. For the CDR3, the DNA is TGTGCCAGCAGGCTCTCTGGAAACACCATATATTTT. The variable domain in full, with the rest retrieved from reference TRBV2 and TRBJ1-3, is EPEVTQTPSHQVTQMGQEVILRCVPISNHLYFYWYRQILGQKVEFLVSFYNNEISEKSEIFDDQFSVERPDGSNFTLKIRSTKLEDSAMYFCASRLSGNTIYFGEGSWLTVV.

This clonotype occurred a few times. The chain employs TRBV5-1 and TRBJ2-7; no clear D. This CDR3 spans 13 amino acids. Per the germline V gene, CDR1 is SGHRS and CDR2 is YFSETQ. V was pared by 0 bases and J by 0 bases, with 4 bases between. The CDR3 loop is CASSLDISYEQYF. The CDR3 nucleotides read TGCGCCAGCAGCTTGGACATCTCCTACGAGCAGTACTTC. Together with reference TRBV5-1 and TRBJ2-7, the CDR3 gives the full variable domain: KAGVTQTPRYLIKTRGQQVTLSCSPISGHRSVSWYQQTPGQGLQFLFEYFSETQRNKGNFPGRFSGRQFSNSRSEMNVSTLELGDSALYLCASSLDISYEQYFGPGTRLTVT.

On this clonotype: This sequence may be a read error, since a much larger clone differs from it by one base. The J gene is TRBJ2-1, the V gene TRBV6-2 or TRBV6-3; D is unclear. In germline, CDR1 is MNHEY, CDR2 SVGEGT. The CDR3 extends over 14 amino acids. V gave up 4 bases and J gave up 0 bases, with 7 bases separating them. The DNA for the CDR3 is TGTGCCAGCAGTTCCGGGTTCTCCTACAATGAGCAGTTCTTC. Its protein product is CASSSGFSYNEQFF.

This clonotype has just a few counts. CDR3 residues: CASSDRGGSYYEQYF. As DNA, the CDR3 is TGTGCCAGCTCGGACCGAGGGGGGTCATACTACGAGCAGTACTTC. The chain combines TRBV18 with TRBJ2-7; D tentatively reads TRBD1 or TRBD2 (6 bases each). Per germline, CDR1 KGHSH and CDR2 LQKENI. The CDR3 runs 15 residues. Trimming took 6 bases from V and 3 from J, leaving 18 bases between them.

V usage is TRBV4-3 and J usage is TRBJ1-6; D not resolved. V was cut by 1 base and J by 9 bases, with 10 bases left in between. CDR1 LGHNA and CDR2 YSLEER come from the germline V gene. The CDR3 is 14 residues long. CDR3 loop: CASSQGGLSSPLHF. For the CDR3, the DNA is TGCGCCAGCAGCCAAGGAGGCTTATCTTCACCCCTCCACTTT.

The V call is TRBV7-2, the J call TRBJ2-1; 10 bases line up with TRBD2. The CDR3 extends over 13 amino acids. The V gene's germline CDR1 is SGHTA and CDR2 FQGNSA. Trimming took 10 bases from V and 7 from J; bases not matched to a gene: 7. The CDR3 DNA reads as TGTGCCACCTCAGCGGGGGGGCGAAATGAGCAGTTCTTC. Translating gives CATSAGGRNEQFF. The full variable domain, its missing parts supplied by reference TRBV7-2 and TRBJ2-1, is GAGVSQSPSNKVTEKGKDVELRCDPISGHTALYWYRQSLGQGLEFLIYFQGNSAPDKSGLPSDRFSAERTGGSVSTLTIQRTQQEDSAVYLCATSAGGRNEQFFGPGTRLTVL.